A selection of T cell receptor beta chains follows, all from one sample in a study of post-analysis software for immune sequencing data. In TCRdb, the PCR reads were re-called with MiXCR into one record per CDR3 protein. The top ten clones hold 4.6% of a sample with 740,000 or so distinct CDR3 sequences, roughly 50% of them seen once. Sequencing was performed on blood. All receptors derive from a girl aged 10-17 years with multiple sclerosis. CDR3s include the opening cysteine and the closing phenylalanine or tryptophan. Fields, in order: J gene, D gene, clone size, V gene, CDR3 protein, CDR3 DNA. A D gene is named only where the DNA matches it firmly. Clone size, where shown, is once, few, many, or a class for clones that have expanded.

TRBJ2-7	.	few	TRBV2	CAIRFSGNYEQYF	TGTGCTATCAGGTTTAGCGGCAACTACGAGCAGTACTTC
TRBJ2-1	.	.	TRBV14	CATATDSKRGNEQFF	TGTGCCACCGCGACAGACTCCAAAAGGGGGAATGAGCAGTTCTTC
TRBJ2-7	TRBD2	few	TRBV3-1	CASSQEGLAGVAGYNEQYF	TGTGCCAGCAGCCAAGAAGGCCTAGCGGGAGTAGCAGGTTACAATGAGCAGTACTTC
TRBJ1-2	.	.	TRBV11-3	CASSFADGYGYTF	TGTGCCAGCAGCTTCGCGGACGGGTATGGCTACACCTTC
TRBJ1-1	TRBD1	.	TRBV2	CASIRTGLGDTEAFF	TGTGCCAGCATTCGGACAGGGCTGGGAGATACTGAAGCTTTCTTT
TRBJ2-3	TRBD2	few	TRBV15	CATSSSSGSSLTDTQYF	TGTGCCACCAGCAGCTCTAGCGGGAGCAGTCTTACAGATACGCAGTATTTT
TRBJ2-7	.	.	TRBV6-1	CASSEDRGGHDEQYF	TGTGCCAGCAGTGAAGACCGTGGGGGGCACGACGAGCAGTACTTC
TRBJ1-5	.	.	TRBV12-3/TRBV12-4	CASSPNAGGINQPQHF	TGTGCCAGCAGTCCGAACGCGGGGGGAATCAATCAACCCCAGCATTTT
TRBJ2-4	.	once	TRBV6-1	CASSQDPGQNIQYF	TGTGCCAGCAGTCAAGACCCGGGGCAAAACATTCAGTACTTC
TRBJ2-2	.	.	TRBV7-2	CASSLFPTVPPNTGELFF	TGTGCCAGCAGCTTATTTCCGACAGTACCTCCTAACACCGGGGAGCTGTTTTTT
TRBJ2-5	.	few	TRBV12-3/TRBV12-4	CASSYNKLRETQYF	TGTGCCAGCTCTTACAATAAGTTGAGGGAGACCCAGTACTTC
TRBJ2-7	.	.	TRBV5-1	CASSFGHRRGEQYF	TGCGCCAGCAGCTTTGGCCACCGGAGGGGCGAGCAGTACTTC
TRBJ1-2	TRBD1	few	TRBV4-1	CASSQGATGGIGGYTF	TGCGCCAGCAGCCAAGGGGCGACAGGGGGCATCGGTGGCTACACCTTC
TRBJ2-7	.	few	TRBV5-1	CASSLQGNSYEQYF	TGTGCCAGCAGCTTACAGGGTAACTCCTACGAGCAGTACTTC
TRBJ2-7	TRBD2	few	TRBV7-2	CASSFQRGSYEQYF	TGTGCCAGCAGCTTTCAGCGGGGGTCCTACGAGCAGTACTTC
TRBJ2-1	TRBD1	.	TRBV20-1	CSALDRGPNEQFF	TGCAGTGCTCTGGACAGGGGTCCCAATGAGCAGTTCTTC
TRBJ1-1	.	.	TRBV20-1	CSATGHKWTEAFF	TGCAGTGCAACGGGACATAAATGGACTGAAGCTTTCTTT
TRBJ2-7	TRBD1	.	TRBV4-1	CASAATGGSYEQYF	TGCGCCAGCGCCGCCACAGGGGGCTCCTACGAGCAGTACTTC
TRBJ2-7	TRBD1	.	TRBV20-1	CSAWDRVQPYEQYF	TGCAGTGCCTGGGACAGGGTCCAGCCCTACGAGCAGTACTTC
TRBJ2-1	.	.	TRBV29-1	CSVAPLRLYNEQFF	TGCAGCGTTGCTCCCTTAAGGCTGTACAATGAGCAGTTCTTC
TRBJ2-1	.	.	TRBV7-9	CALESGNEQFF	TGTGCCCTGGAAAGCGGCAATGAGCAGTTCTTC
TRBJ1-1	.	.	TRBV6-2/TRBV6-3	CASSLSTGFTEAFF	TGTGCCAGCAGTTTGTCGACCGGCTTCACTGAAGCTTTCTTT
TRBJ2-7	.	.	TRBV29-1	CSVEGRGGAEQYF	TGCAGCGTTGAAGGGCGCGGAGGCGCCGAGCAGTACTTC
TRBJ2-7	.	.	TRBV20-1	CSAPQSDRSHEQYF	TGCAGTGCGCCCCAATCAGACAGGTCGCACGAGCAGTACTTC
TRBJ2-1	.	.	TRBV4-1	CASSHGDSLGHEQFF	TGCGCCAGCAGCCACGGAGATTCGTTGGGGCATGAGCAGTTCTTC
TRBJ2-7	TRBD1	.	TRBV29-1	CSVKMGQGDYEQYF	TGCAGCGTCAAAATGGGACAGGGGGACTACGAGCAGTACTTC
TRBJ2-3	.	.	TRBV7-3	CASSPPTGPDTQYF	TGTGCCAGCAGCCCACCCACCGGGCCAGATACGCAGTATTTT
TRBJ1-1	TRBD1	few	TRBV20-1	CSARGGQGETEAFF	TGCAGTGCTAGAGGGGGACAGGGGGAGACTGAAGCTTTCTTT
TRBJ2-7	TRBD1	.	TRBV29-1	CSVAGQGGNEQYF	TGCAGCGTCGCGGGACAGGGGGGTAACGAGCAGTACTTC
TRBJ2-7	.	few	TRBV29-1	CSVDNAYEQYF	TGCAGCGTTGACAACGCCTACGAGCAGTACTTC
TRBJ2-5	.	.	TRBV9	CASSHSEGGWETQYF	TGTGCCAGCAGCCATAGCGAGGGAGGCTGGGAGACCCAGTACTTC
TRBJ2-7	.	.	TRBV29-1	CSVEPALSGGRHYEQYF	TGCAGCGTTGAACCCGCTTTAAGTGGGGGCCGGCATTACGAGCAGTACTTC
TRBJ2-3	.	.	TRBV20-1	CSARDLAGLAGQADTQYF	TGCAGTGCTAGAGATCTCGCCGGGCTAGCGGGACAGGCAGATACGCAGTATTTT
TRBJ2-7	.	.	TRBV5-1	CASSPATRVYEQYF	TGCGCCAGCAGCCCAGCAACCCGGGTCTACGAGCAGTACTTC
TRBJ1-2	.	.	TRBV20-1	CSAKDRMRGYTF	TGCAGTGCTAAGGACCGGATGAGGGGCTACACCTTC
TRBJ2-3	TRBD2	few	TRBV29-1	CSVPGTSFADTQYF	TGCAGCGTACCCGGGACTAGCTTCGCAGATACGCAGTATTTT
TRBJ2-5	TRBD1	few	TRBV29-1	CSVINRDRDAREQYF	TGCAGCGTTATAAACCGGGACAGGGATGCTCGGGAGCAGTACTTC
TRBJ2-6	.	.	TRBV27	CASSLNRQSRGANVLTF	TGTGCCAGCAGTTTAAACAGGCAATCGCGTGGGGCCAACGTCCTGACTTTC
TRBJ2-3	.	few	TRBV4-1	CASSQDLPSTDTQYF	TGCGCCAGCAGCCAAGATCTCCCCAGCACAGATACGCAGTATTTT
TRBJ2-1	.	.	TRBV20-1	CSARDLRLSYNEQFF	TGCAGTGCTAGAGATCTTAGGCTATCCTACAATGAGCAGTTCTTC
TRBJ2-4	TRBD2	.	TRBV12-3/TRBV12-4	CASSGGTKNIQYF	TGTGCCAGTTCGGGGGGGACGAAAAACATTCAGTACTTC
TRBJ2-6	.	.	TRBV20-1	CSARAPQGTGANVRTF	TGCAGTGCTAGAGCTCCGCAGGGGACTGGGGCCAACGTCCGGACTTTC
TRBJ1-6	.	.	TRBV15	CATSGTYGGANNSPLHF	TGTGCCACCAGCGGTACCTACGGCGGGGCCAATAATTCACCCCTCCACTTT
TRBJ1-2	.	few	TRBV10-3	CAISERFRNGYTF	TGTGCCATCAGTGAGCGGTTTAGGAATGGCTACACCTTC
TRBJ2-7	TRBD1	.	TRBV29-1	CSVQGQDYEQYF	TGCAGCGTTCAGGGACAGGACTACGAGCAGTACTTC
TRBJ1-2	TRBD1	.	TRBV6-5	CASSLNGDRVAGYTF	TGCGCCAGCAGCCTCAACGGCGACAGGGTGGCGGGCTACACCTTC
TRBJ2-3	.	.	TRBV4-1	CASSQDEITDTQYF	TGCGCCAGCAGCCAAGATGAGATCACAGATACGCAGTATTTT
TRBJ1-2	TRBD1	.	TRBV5-1	CASSLASGTGGYGYTF	TGCGCCAGCAGCTTGGCTTCGGGGACAGGGGGCTATGGCTACACCTTC
TRBJ2-7	TRBD1	.	TRBV6-1	CASSLTGGLANTYEQYF	TGTGCCAGCAGTCTGACAGGGGGCCTGGCTAACACCTACGAGCAGTACTTC
TRBJ1-2	.	.	TRBV6-5	CASKGGYGYTF	TGTGCCAGCAAAGGGGGGTATGGCTACACCTTC
TRBJ2-5	.	.	TRBV16	CASSQPDRRQETQYF	TGTGCCAGCAGCCAACCAGACAGGCGTCAAGAGACCCAGTACTTC
TRBJ2-5	TRBD2	once	TRBV5-1	CASSWTWGGETQYF	TGCGCCAGCAGCTGGACGTGGGGGGGAGAGACCCAGTACTTC
TRBJ2-3	.	few	TRBV5-1	CASSSPNTDTQYF	TGCGCCAGCAGCTCACCCAACACAGATACGCAGTATTTT
TRBJ2-3	.	once	TRBV5-1	CASSLALAPDTQYF	TGCGCCAGCAGCTTGGCCTTAGCGCCAGATACGCAGTATTTT
TRBJ2-7	TRBD1	.	TRBV6-2/TRBV6-3	CASRQGIVSYEQYF	TGTGCCAGCCGACAGGGAATTGTCTCCTACGAGCAGTACTTC
TRBJ2-7	TRBD1	.	TRBV20-1	CSAPTGKWIASYEQYF	TGCAGTGCTCCGACAGGGAAGTGGATTGCCTCCTACGAGCAGTACTTC
TRBJ1-2	.	.	TRBV12-3/TRBV12-4	CASSPLGPLVGLYGYTF	TGTGCCAGCAGCCCACTAGGACCGCTGGTTGGGCTGTATGGCTACACCTTC
TRBJ2-7	.	.	TRBV10-3	CAISGKGETYEQYF	TGTGCCATCAGTGGAAAGGGGGAGACCTACGAGCAGTACTTC
TRBJ1-1	.	once	TRBV2	CASSDHLNTEAFF	TGTGCCAGCAGCGACCATTTGAACACTGAAGCTTTCTTT
TRBJ2-2	TRBD2	once	TRBV9	CASSPGTSGRARTGELFF	TGTGCCAGCAGCCCAGGGACTAGCGGGAGGGCCCGAACCGGGGAGCTGTTTTTT